These 29 T cell receptor beta chains were all obtained from the same sample, sequenced in a study of blood T cell repertoires in COVID-19. Sequenced by immunoSEQ multiplex PCR; TCRdb stores in-frame clones only, minus some. The sample shows over 150,000 clones, about 90% of them seen only once. The specimen was PBMCs or T cells enriched from blood (not recorded which). These TCRs come from a woman aged 45 to 65 who had recovered from COVID-19.

This chain uses TRBV15 with TRBJ2-1; 10 bases line up with TRBD2. This CDR3 comprises 16 residues. Unmatched junction bases numbered 9, after V lost 0 bases and J lost 10 bases. Germline CDR1 reads LNHNV; CDR2 reads YYDKDF (reference sequence). The CDR3 DNA reads TGTGCCACCAGCAGAGACCACCCTCTAGCGGGGGACGAGCAGTTCTTC. Its protein is CATSRDHPLAGDEQFF.

The rearrangement uses TRBV27 and TRBJ2-7; possible D gene TRBD2, 5 bases. The CDR3 has 12 residues. V dropped 4 bases and J dropped 4 bases, with 8 bases sitting between them. CDR1 is MNHEY and CDR2 is SMNVEV in the germline V gene (reference sequence). The CDR3 nucleotides read TGTGCCAGCAGTTCAGAGGGTTACGAGCAGTACTTC. Protein: CASSSEGYEQYF.

This chain connects TRBV29-1 to TRBJ2-1, with D possibly being TRBD2 (5 bases). Germline CDR1 SQVTM, CDR2 ANQGSEA. The CDR3 is 14 residues long. V lost 3 bases to trimming and J lost 4 bases, with 13 bases between them. This chain's CDR3 is CSVDNSRRYNEQFF. The CDR3 nucleotides are TGCAGCGTTGATAACTCTAGGAGGTACAATGAGCAGTTCTTC.

The chain recombines TRBV6-5 with TRBJ2-2; 12 positions match TRBD2. The germline CDR1 and CDR2 sequences are MNHEY and SVGAGI. The CDR3 sequence is 14 residues long. The ends lost 10 bases at V and 7 bases at J; junction bases unmatched: 7. CDR3 region: CAIRLAGDFGELFF. For the CDR3, the DNA is TGTGCCATCCGACTAGCGGGAGATTTCGGGGAGCTGTTTTTT.

This chain's CDR3 is CASSPGLRETQYF. The CDR3 DNA is TGTGCCAGCTCACCGGGACTAAGGGAGACCCAGTACTTC. The V call is TRBV18, the J call TRBJ2-5; 7 bases agree with TRBD2. The CDR3 consists of 13 residues. CDR1 is KGHSH, CDR2 LQKENI, per germline. Trimming removed 3 bases from V and 5 bases from J; junction bases left unmatched: 3.

J is TRBJ2-7 and V is TRBV12-3 or TRBV12-4; 9 positions match TRBD1. The CDR3 runs 13 residues. V lost 4 bases to trimming and J lost 4 bases; unmatched junction nucleotides: 2. CDR3 bases: TGTGCCAGCAGTTACGACAGGGGGTACGAGCAGTACTTC. It encodes CASSYDRGYEQYF.

The rearrangement links TRBV30 to TRBJ2-5; 7 nucleotides align to TRBD1. The CDR3 is 14 amino acids. CDR1 and CDR2 (germline): GTSNPN, SVGIG (reference sequence). Losses at the gene ends were 0 bases for V and 4 bases for J; bases not matched to a gene: 5. CDR3 DNA sequence: TGTGCCTGGAGTGTGATGACAGGGACAGAGACCCAGTACTTC. It translates to CAWSVMTGTETQYF.

The chain recombines TRBV10-2 with TRBJ2-1; TRBD2 aligns across 7 bases. The CDR3 length is 15 residues. From germline, CDR1 is WSHSY and CDR2 SAAADI. The V gene end was trimmed by 6 bases and the J gene end by 2 bases; junction bases not matched to a gene: 7. The chain's CDR3 is CASSPTSATYNEQFF. CDR3 in DNA: TGCGCCAGCAGCCCTACTAGCGCGACCTACAATGAGCAGTTCTTC.

V and J are TRBV28 and TRBJ1-1; the D gene is possibly TRBD1 (5 bases). This CDR3 has 14 amino acids. V shed 2 bases and J shed 10 bases, with 17 bases lying between them. The germline gives CDR1 MDHEN, CDR2 SYDVKM. The DNA for the CDR3 is TGTGCCAGCAGTTTAGCGTTCGGGGGTTTAGGAGCTTTCTTT. Amino acids: CASSLAFGGLGAFF.

This sequence joins TRBV24-1 and TRBJ1-1; D not certain. Germline V CDR1 and CDR2: KGHDR, SFDVKD. Trimming removed 9 bases from V and 4 bases from J, with 26 bases in between. The CDR3 sequence is 17 residues long. As DNA, the CDR3 is TGTGCCACCTGGAGGGTGCCTCTGCTTCAACACTCCACTGAAGCTTTCTTT. Its translation is CATWRVPLLQHSTEAFF.

V and J are TRBV5-1 and TRBJ2-1; 10 nucleotides match TRBD2. J lost 7 bases, V lost 1 base, and 5 bases had no gene match. The length of the CDR3 is 15 residues. CDR1 is SGHRS, CDR2 YFSETQ, per germline. DNA for the CDR3: TGCGCCAGCAGCTTGATCATTAGCGGGAGGAATGAGCAGTTCTTC. Its protein is CASSLIISGRNEQFF. Full variable domain (remainder filled in from reference TRBV5-1 and TRBJ2-1): KAGVTQTPRYLIKTRGQQVTLSCSPISGHRSVSWYQQTPGQGLQFLFEYFSETQRNKGNFPGRFSGRQFSNSRSEMNVSTLELGDSALYLCASSLIISGRNEQFFGPGTRLTVL.

This clone was counted between two and nine times. V and J are TRBV7-2 and TRBJ2-1, with D tentatively TRBD1 (8 bases). Germline assignment: CDR1 SGHTA and CDR2 FQGNSA. Trimming took off 5 bases at V and 2 bases at J, with 16 bases between the two ends. The CDR3 covers 16 residues. The CDR3 here is CASSRTGGVPYNEQFF. The CDR3 region has the DNA TGTGCCAGCAGCCGCACAGGGGGGGTACCCTACAATGAGCAGTTCTTC.

The chain is built from TRBV27 and TRBJ2-2, with 7 nucleotides matching TRBD2. The length of the CDR3 is 17 residues. V trimming: 0 bases; J trimming: 5 bases; junction bases outside the gene matches: 9. Germline V gives CDR1 MNHEY, CDR2 SMNVEV (reference sequence). The CDR3 protein is CASSLSAGLERTGELFF. The CDR3 DNA reads as TGTGCCAGCAGTTTATCCGCCGGACTAGAACGGACCGGGGAGCTGTTTTTT.

The chain uses TRBV5-4 and TRBJ1-1; D is possibly TRBD1 (6 bases). The CDR3 is 16 amino acids. CDR1 and CDR2 from the germline V gene are SGHNT and YYREEE (reference sequence). Trimming removed 0 bases at V and 1 base at J, with 13 bases between. The CDR3 region is CASSLAVTGTNTEAFF. The CDR3 DNA reads TGTGCCAGCAGCTTGGCCGTTACAGGGACGAACACTGAAGCTTTCTTT.

The chain joins TRBV5-1 to TRBJ1-2; D is undetermined. V was pared by 0 bases and J by 0 bases, with 6 bases between. Germline V gives CDR1 SGHRS, CDR2 YFSETQ. The CDR3 extends over 14 amino acids. The CDR3 DNA reads as TGCGCCAGCAGCTTGGACGGAGCTAACTATGGCTACACCTTC. This encodes CASSLDGANYGYTF. Full variable domain (missing parts from reference TRBV5-1 and TRBJ1-2): KAGVTQTPRYLIKTRGQQVTLSCSPISGHRSVSWYQQTPGQGLQFLFEYFSETQRNKGNFPGRFSGRQFSNSRSEMNVSTLELGDSALYLCASSLDGANYGYTFGSGTRLTVV.

The rearrangement links TRBV11-1 to TRBJ2-7; 9 positions agree with TRBD2. Germline loops: CDR1 SGHAT, CDR2 FQDESV (reference sequence). The CDR3 runs to 15 residues. The J segment lost 0 bases and the V segment lost 3 bases, leaving 3 bases of the junction unmatched. CDR3 DNA sequence: TGTGCCAGCAGCTTCCTAGCGGGAAGCTCCTACGAGCAGTACTTC. Translated, it gives CASSFLAGSSYEQYF.

The V gene is TRBV19, the J gene TRBJ2-5; D gene unclear. CDR3 size: 13 residues. V shed 3 bases and J shed 5 bases, with 10 bases lying between them. Germline CDR1 and CDR2: LNHDA and SQIVND (reference sequence). This chain's CDR3 is CASSISVVETQYF. The CDR3 coding sequence is TGTGCCAGTAGTATTTCAGTGGTGGAGACCCAGTACTTC.

The chain carries TRBV15 and TRBJ2-2; tentatively, D is TRBD2 (6 bases). This CDR3 is 16 amino acids long. In germline, CDR1 is LNHNV, CDR2 YYDKDF (reference sequence). The V and J ends lost 1 base and 11 bases respectively, with 20 bases between them. CDR3 region: CATSRVLGTPQSELFF. CDR3 coding DNA: TGTGCCACCAGCAGAGTCCTCGGGACTCCCCAATCCGAGCTGTTTTTT.

The chain recombines TRBV28 with TRBJ1-4; 7 nucleotides agree with TRBD1. Germline V gives CDR1 MDHEN, CDR2 SYDVKM. Germline trimming cut 3 bases from V and 8 bases from J; bases unmatched to any gene: 9. CDR3 length: 15 amino acids. The CDR3 here is CASSLSGTAREKLFF. The CDR3 DNA reads as TGTGCCAGCAGTTTGTCCGGGACAGCCAGAGAAAAACTGTTTTTT.

This sequence joins TRBV4-1 and TRBJ2-7, with 9 bases matching TRBD1. The ends lost 1 base at V and 1 base at J; junction bases unmatched: 2. The CDR3 is made up of 15 amino acids. The V gene's germline CDR1 is MGHRA and CDR2 YSYEKL. The CDR3 DNA follows: TGCGCCAGCAGCCAAGGACAGGGGGGGTCCTACGAGCAGTACTTC. Translating gives CASSQGQGGSYEQYF.

CDR3 region: CASSYPTGGEPQHF. DNA for the CDR3: TGTGCCAGCAGTTACCCGACAGGGGGTGAGCCCCAGCATTTT. The chain carries TRBV6-5 and TRBJ1-5; TRBD1 matches at 9 bases. CDR1 and CDR2 (germline): MNHEY, SVGAGI. V was clipped by 2 bases and J by 8 bases; unmatched bases: 4. This CDR3 is 14 amino acids long.

This clone has just one count. V usage is TRBV4-2 and J usage is TRBJ2-4, with 10 bases that match TRBD2. Germline V gene lookup returns CDR1 LGHNA and CDR2 YNFKEQ. The V segment lost 4 bases and the J segment 6 bases; nucleotides outside the gene matches: 9. The CDR3 runs 16 residues. The CDR3 DNA reads TGTGCCAGCAGCCCGCGGACTAGCGGTGTGGGAAACATTCAGTACTTC. Translating it yields CASSPRTSGVGNIQYF.

The chain employs TRBV4-3 and TRBJ2-7; 7 bases map to TRBD2. The CDR3 has 17 amino acids. CDR1 is LGHNA, CDR2 YSLEER, per germline. V was clipped by 5 bases and J by 3 bases; unmatched bases: 16. This CDR3 reads CASSVLAAPGPSYEQYF. The CDR3 region has the DNA TGCGCCAGCAGCGTCCTAGCGGCCCCAGGGCCTAGCTACGAGCAGTACTTC.

The gene calls are TRBV5-1 and TRBJ2-5; D gene uncertain. CDR1 SGHRS and CDR2 YFSETQ come from the germline V gene. The V end lost 0 bases, the J end lost 2 bases, and 5 bases lay between the germline ends. This CDR3 is 13 amino acids long. The CDR3 loop reads CASSLGDQETQYF. The CDR3 DNA reads TGCGCCAGCAGCTTGGGAGATCAAGAGACCCAGTACTTC.

The gene calls are TRBV29-1 and TRBJ1-2; D may be TRBD1 (5 bases). The V end was cut by 7 bases, the J end by 3 bases, with 24 bases between. There are 16 residues in the CDR3. Per germline, CDR1 SQVTM and CDR2 ANQGSEA. The CDR3 here is CSGRNTGGARDYGYTF. As DNA, the CDR3 is TGCAGCGGTAGAAATACGGGTGGGGCGCGAGACTATGGCTACACCTTC. The full variable domain, its missing parts supplied by reference TRBV29-1 and TRBJ1-2, is SAVISQKPSRDICQRGTSLTIQCQVDSQVTMMFWYRQQPGQSLTLIATANQGSEATYESGFVIDKFPISRPNLTFSTLTVSNMSPEDSSIYLCSGRNTGGARDYGYTFGSGTRLTVV.

This clone was recorded once. The chain has TRBV11-2 and TRBJ2-2; D might be TRBD1 (5 bases). The germline V and J ends were trimmed by 6 bases and 0 bases, with 14 bases remaining between them. This CDR3 is built from 16 residues. Germline V CDR1 and CDR2: SGHAT, FQNNGV. The CDR3 region is CASRMGHLANTGELFF. DNA of the CDR3: TGTGCCAGCAGAATGGGGCACCTCGCGAACACCGGGGAGCTGTTTTTT.

This chain joins TRBV20-1 and TRBJ1-2, with 7 bases that match TRBD1. From germline, CDR1 is DFQATT and CDR2 SNEGSKA (reference sequence). V shed 6 bases and J 5 bases; nucleotides not matched to a gene: 3. The CDR3 spans 11 residues. Here the CDR3 reads CSARTGYGYTF. CDR3 DNA: TGCAGTGCCCGGACAGGATATGGCTACACCTTC.

This clone was seen only once. The chain is built from TRBV4-3 and TRBJ1-6, with D unclear. The V and J ends lost 2 bases and 2 bases respectively, with 10 bases between them. Germline CDR1 and CDR2: LGHNA and YSLEER. The CDR3 totals 16 residues. The CDR3 is CASSQSALAYNSPLHF. For the CDR3, the DNA is TGCGCCAGCAGCCAATCCGCCCTAGCCTATAATTCACCCCTCCACTTT.

This chain joins TRBV5-4 and TRBJ2-2; 8 bases align to TRBD1. V was pared by 0 bases and J by 4 bases, with 8 bases of the junction left unmatched. This CDR3 is 17 amino acids long. Germline V gives CDR1 SGHNT, CDR2 YYREEE (reference sequence). In DNA, the CDR3 is TGTGCCAGCAGCTTGGGACTGACAGGGGCCGTCACCGGGGAGCTGTTTTTT. Protein: CASSLGLTGAVTGELFF.